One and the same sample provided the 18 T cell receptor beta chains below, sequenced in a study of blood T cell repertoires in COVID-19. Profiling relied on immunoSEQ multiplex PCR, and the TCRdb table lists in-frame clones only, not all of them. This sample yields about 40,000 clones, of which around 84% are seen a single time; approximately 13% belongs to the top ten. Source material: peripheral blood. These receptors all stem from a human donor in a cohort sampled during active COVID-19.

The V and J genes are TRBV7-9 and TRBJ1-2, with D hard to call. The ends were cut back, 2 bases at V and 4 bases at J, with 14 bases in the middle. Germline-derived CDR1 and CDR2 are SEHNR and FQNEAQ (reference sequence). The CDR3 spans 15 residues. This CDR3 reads CASSLSGSVGYGYTF. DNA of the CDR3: TGTGCCAGCAGCTTATCCGGGTCGGTCGGCTATGGCTACACCTTC.

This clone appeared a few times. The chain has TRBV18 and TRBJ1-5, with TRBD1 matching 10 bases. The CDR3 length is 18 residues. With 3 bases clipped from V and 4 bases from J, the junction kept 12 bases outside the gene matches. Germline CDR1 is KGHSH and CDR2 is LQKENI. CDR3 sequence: CASSPRTGGNGGNQPQHF. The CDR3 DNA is TGTGCCAGCTCACCTAGGACAGGGGGAAATGGGGGAAATCAGCCCCAGCATTTT.

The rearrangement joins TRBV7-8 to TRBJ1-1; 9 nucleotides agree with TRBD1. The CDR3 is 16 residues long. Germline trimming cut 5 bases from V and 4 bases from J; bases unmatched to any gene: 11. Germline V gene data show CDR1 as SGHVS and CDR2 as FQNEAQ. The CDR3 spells CASSPRDRVWATEAFF. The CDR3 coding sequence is TGTGCCAGCAGCCCGAGGGACAGGGTATGGGCCACTGAAGCTTTCTTT.

CDR3 nucleotides: TGCAGCGTCCAACAGGGAAGGCCCGGGGAGCTGTTTTTT. It translates to CSVQQGRPGELFF. The J gene is TRBJ2-2, the V gene TRBV29-1; D possibly corresponds to TRBD1 (6 bases). V lost 6 bases and J lost 6, with 14 bases in between. There are 13 residues in the CDR3. Germline CDR1 reads SQVTM; CDR2 reads ANQGSEA.

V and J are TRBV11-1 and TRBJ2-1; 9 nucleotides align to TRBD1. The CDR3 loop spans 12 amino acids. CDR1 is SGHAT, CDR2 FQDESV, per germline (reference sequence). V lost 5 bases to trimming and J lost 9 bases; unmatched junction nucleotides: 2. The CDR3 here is CASSGTGFEQFF. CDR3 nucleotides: TGTGCCAGCAGCGGGACAGGGTTTGAGCAGTTCTTC.

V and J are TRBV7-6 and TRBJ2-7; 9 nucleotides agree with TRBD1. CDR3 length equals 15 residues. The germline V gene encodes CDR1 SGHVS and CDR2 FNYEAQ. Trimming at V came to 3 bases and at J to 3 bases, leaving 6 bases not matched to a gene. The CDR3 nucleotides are TGTGCCAGCAGCTTCACAGGGGGCGAGAACTACGAGCAGTACTTC. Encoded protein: CASSFTGGENYEQYF.

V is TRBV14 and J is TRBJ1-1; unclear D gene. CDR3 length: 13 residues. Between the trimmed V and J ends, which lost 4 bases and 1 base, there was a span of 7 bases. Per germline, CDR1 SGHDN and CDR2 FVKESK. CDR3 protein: CASSPSGNTEAFF. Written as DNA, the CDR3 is TGTGCCAGCAGCCCTTCCGGGAACACTGAAGCTTTCTTT.

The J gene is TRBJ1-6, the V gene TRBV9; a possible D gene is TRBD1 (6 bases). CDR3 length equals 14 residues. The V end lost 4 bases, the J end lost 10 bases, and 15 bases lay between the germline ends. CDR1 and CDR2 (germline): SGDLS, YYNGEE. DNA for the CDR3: TGTGCCAGCAGCCAAGGGGGGGTTCACTCACCCCTCCACTTT. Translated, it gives CASSQGGVHSPLHF.

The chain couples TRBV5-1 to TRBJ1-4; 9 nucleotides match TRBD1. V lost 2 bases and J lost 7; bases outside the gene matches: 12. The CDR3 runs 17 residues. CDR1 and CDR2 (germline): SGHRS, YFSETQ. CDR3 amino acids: CASSFGTNRGRSEKLFF. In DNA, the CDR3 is TGCGCCAGCAGCTTCGGAACAAACAGGGGGCGAAGTGAAAAACTGTTTTTT.

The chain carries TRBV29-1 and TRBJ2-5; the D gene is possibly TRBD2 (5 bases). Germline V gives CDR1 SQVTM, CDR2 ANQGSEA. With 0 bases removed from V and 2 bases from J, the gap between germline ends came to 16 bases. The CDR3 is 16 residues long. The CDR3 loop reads CSVEDRGGGSQETQYF. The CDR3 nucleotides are TGCAGCGTTGAAGATCGAGGAGGAGGTTCTCAAGAGACCCAGTACTTC.

The CDR3, as DNA: TGTGCCAGTAGTATTGGACAGTTCTCTGGAAACACCATATATTTT. Protein sequence: CASSIGQFSGNTIYF. The chain joins TRBV19 to TRBJ1-3; D is perhaps TRBD1 (6 bases). The germline CDR1 and CDR2 sequences are LNHDA and SQIVND (reference sequence). V lost 3 bases, J lost 0 bases, and 9 bases lay in between. This CDR3 is built from 15 residues.

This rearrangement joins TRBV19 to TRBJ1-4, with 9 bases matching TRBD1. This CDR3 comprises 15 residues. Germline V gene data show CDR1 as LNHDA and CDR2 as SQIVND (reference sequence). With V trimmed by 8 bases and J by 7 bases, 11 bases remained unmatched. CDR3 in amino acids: CASHTQGALGEKLFF. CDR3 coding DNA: TGTGCCAGTCACACACAGGGGGCGTTAGGTGAAAAACTGTTTTTT. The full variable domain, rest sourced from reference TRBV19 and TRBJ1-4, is DGGITQSPKYLFRKEGQNVTLSCEQNLNHDAMYWYRQDPGQGLRLIYYSQIVNDFQKGDIAEGYSVSREKKESFPLTVTSAQKNPTAFYLCASHTQGALGEKLFFGSGTQLSVL.

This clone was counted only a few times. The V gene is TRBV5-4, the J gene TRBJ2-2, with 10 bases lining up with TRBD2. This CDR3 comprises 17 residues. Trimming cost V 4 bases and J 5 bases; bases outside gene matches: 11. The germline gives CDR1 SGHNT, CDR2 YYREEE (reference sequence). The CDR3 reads CASSPALAGRVTGELFF. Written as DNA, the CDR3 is TGTGCCAGCAGCCCGGCACTAGCGGGAAGGGTGACCGGGGAGCTGTTTTTT.

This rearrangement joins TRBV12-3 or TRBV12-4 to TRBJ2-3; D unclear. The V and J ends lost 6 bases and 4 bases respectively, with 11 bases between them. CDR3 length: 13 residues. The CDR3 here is CASSPRRSDTQYF. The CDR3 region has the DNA TGTGCCAGCAGCCCTCGTCGGTCAGATACGCAGTATTTT.

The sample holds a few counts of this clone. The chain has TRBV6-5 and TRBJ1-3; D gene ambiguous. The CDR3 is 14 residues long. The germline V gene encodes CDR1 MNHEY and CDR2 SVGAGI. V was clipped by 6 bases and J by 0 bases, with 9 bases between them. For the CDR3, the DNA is TGTGCCAGCAGCACTCTACTCTCTGGAAACACCATATATTTT. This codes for CASSTLLSGNTIYF.

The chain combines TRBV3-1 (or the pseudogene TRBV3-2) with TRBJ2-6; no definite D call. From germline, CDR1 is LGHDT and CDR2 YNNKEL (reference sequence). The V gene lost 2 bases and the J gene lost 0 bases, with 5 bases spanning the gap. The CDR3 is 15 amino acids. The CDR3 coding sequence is TGTGCCAGCAGCCAAACTATCTCTGGGGCCAACGTCCTGACTTTC. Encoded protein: CASSQTISGANVLTF.

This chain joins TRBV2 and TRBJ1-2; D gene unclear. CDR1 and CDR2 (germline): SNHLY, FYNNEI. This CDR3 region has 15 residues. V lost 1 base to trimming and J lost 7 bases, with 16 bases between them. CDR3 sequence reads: CASSEEAVGGLGYTF. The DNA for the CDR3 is TGTGCCAGCAGTGAAGAAGCGGTGGGAGGACTTGGCTACACCTTC.

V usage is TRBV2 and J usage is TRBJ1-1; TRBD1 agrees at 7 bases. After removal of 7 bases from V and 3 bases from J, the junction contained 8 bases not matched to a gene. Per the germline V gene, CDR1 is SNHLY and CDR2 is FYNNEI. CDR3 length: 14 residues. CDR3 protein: CASKFEGADTEAFF. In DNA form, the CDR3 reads TGTGCCAGCAAGTTCGAGGGGGCGGACACTGAAGCTTTCTTT.